Following are 21 T cell receptor beta chains from one sample sequenced in a study of blood T cell repertoires in COVID-19. The repertoire was sequenced with immunoSEQ multiplex PCR; TCRdb's copy has only in-frame clones and lacks some. This table has roughly 170,000 clones, approximately 77% appearing once. Sequencing was done on a sample of PBMCs or T cells enriched from blood (not recorded which). The receptor source for this set is a man in his 60s who had recovered from COVID-19.

The chain combines TRBV7-3 with TRBJ2-5, with D perhaps matching TRBD2 (6 bases). V was pared by 4 bases and J by 1 base, with 19 bases between. The CDR3 is made up of 17 amino acids. Germline assignment: CDR1 SGHTA and CDR2 FQGTGA. The chain's CDR3 is CASSSGLQGLLQETQYF. Written as DNA, the CDR3 is TGTGCCAGCAGCTCGGGACTGCAAGGGTTACTCCAAGAGACCCAGTACTTC. The variable domain in full, completed from reference TRBV7-3 and TRBJ2-5, reads GAGVSQTPSNKVTEKGKYVELRCDPISGHTALYWYRQSLGQGPEFLIYFQGTGAADDSGLPNDRFFAVRPEGSVSTLKIQRTERGDSAVYLCASSSGLQGLLQETQYFGPGTRLLVL.

This chain uses TRBV28 with TRBJ2-7; TRBD1 matches at 9 bases. The V gene's germline CDR1 is MDHEN and CDR2 SYDVKM. J gave up 4 bases and V 4 bases, and 17 bases lay outside the gene matches. The CDR3 consists of 18 residues. CDR3 DNA sequence: TGTGCCAGCAGTTCAGCTAATACGGCCGGGACAGGGATATACGAGCAGTACTTC. This sequence encodes CASSSANTAGTGIYEQYF.

V gene TRBV28 combines with J gene TRBJ2-7; 7 nucleotides align to TRBD1. Trimming took 7 bases from V and 2 from J; bases not matched to a gene: 5. The germline V gene encodes CDR1 MDHEN and CDR2 SYDVKM. The CDR3 is 13 residues long. The CDR3 loop reads CASNPQGPYEQYF. Written as DNA, the CDR3 is TGTGCCAGCAACCCACAGGGGCCCTACGAGCAGTACTTC.

V usage is TRBV24-1 and J usage is TRBJ2-3; 9 bases map to TRBD1. The trim removed 9 bases at V and 0 bases at J, leaving 3 bases unmatched. This CDR3 is 14 amino acids long. Per germline, CDR1 KGHDR and CDR2 SFDVKD. The CDR3 DNA sequence: TGTGCCACCGGGGACAGGGCCAGCACAGATACGCAGTATTTT. This translates into CATGDRASTDTQYF.

This clone was counted once. This sequence joins TRBV27 and TRBJ2-7, with TRBD2 matching over 9 bases. The CDR3 length is 15 residues. Germline assignment: CDR1 MNHEY and CDR2 SMNVEV (reference sequence). With V trimmed by 2 bases and J by 9 bases, 11 bases remained unmatched. Here the CDR3 reads CASSLRLAGLQGQYF. CDR3 nucleotides: TGTGCCAGCAGTTTAAGGCTAGCGGGGCTCCAGGGGCAGTACTTC.

The gene calls are TRBV19 and TRBJ2-1; a weak D match, TRBD2 (6 bases). The germline V gene has CDR1 LNHDA and CDR2 SQIVND (reference sequence). Trimming cost V 4 bases and J 2 bases, with 12 bases left between them. The CDR3 has 15 residues. For the CDR3, the DNA is TGTGCCAGTAGTAGGTCAGGACTAACCTACAATGAGCAGTTCTTC. Amino acids: CASSRSGLTYNEQFF.

The V call is TRBV7-9, the J call TRBJ1-2; D possibly corresponds to TRBD1 (6 bases). CDR1 is SEHNR, CDR2 FQNEAQ, per germline (reference sequence). CDR3 length: 13 amino acids. V lost 5 bases and J 2 bases, leaving 9 bases between the germline ends. The CDR3 loop is CASSTGQNYGYTF. The CDR3 coding sequence is TGTGCCAGCAGCACAGGACAGAACTATGGCTACACCTTC.

This clone showed up just a few times. V is TRBV28 and J is TRBJ2-7; D ambiguous. Trimming removed 2 bases from V and 6 bases from J, with 11 bases in between. CDR1 is MDHEN and CDR2 is SYDVKM in the germline V gene. CDR3 length: 13 amino acids. CDR3: CASSLGQTGEQYF. CDR3 nucleotides: TGTGCCAGCAGTTTAGGGCAAACCGGCGAGCAGTACTTC.

In this sample, this clone turned up once. The chain links TRBV5-4 to TRBJ2-7, with D maybe TRBD1 (5 bases). CDR3 length: 15 residues. V was clipped by 4 bases and J by 3 bases, with 17 bases between them. CDR1 and CDR2 from the germline V gene are SGHNT and YYREEE (reference sequence). The CDR3 DNA sequence: TGTGCCAGCAGCACCAGTACAGGAACCTACTACGAGCAGTACTTC. Its translation is CASSTSTGTYYEQYF.

The chain couples TRBV7-6 to TRBJ1-1; unclear D gene. The CDR3 is 14 amino acids. V lost 3 bases and J 1 base, leaving 9 bases between the germline ends. Germline V gives CDR1 SGHVS, CDR2 FNYEAQ. CDR3 amino acids: CASSFGGQNTEAFF. CDR3 bases: TGTGCCAGCAGCTTTGGAGGGCAGAACACTGAAGCTTTCTTT.

V gene TRBV7-9 combines with J gene TRBJ2-2; 7 nucleotides align to TRBD2. The V gene's germline CDR1 is SEHNR and CDR2 FQNEAQ (reference sequence). Losses at the gene ends were 5 bases for V and 2 bases for J; bases not matched to a gene: 8. The CDR3 has 16 amino acids. CDR3 in amino acids: CASSTPPGGNTGELFF. Here the CDR3 DNA reads TGTGCCAGCAGCACACCCCCGGGGGGAAACACCGGGGAGCTGTTTTTT.

This chain uses TRBV27 with TRBJ2-2; 8 positions match TRBD2. CDR1 and CDR2 from the germline V gene are MNHEY and SMNVEV (reference sequence). Trimming took 4 bases from V and 6 from J; bases not matched to a gene: 13. The CDR3 length is 17 residues. The CDR3 DNA follows: TGTGCCAGCAGTTCCCGGGGGGGGTCCGGCGCACCCGGGGAGCTGTTTTTT. It codes for CASSSRGGSGAPGELFF.

This sequence joins TRBV7-3 and TRBJ2-3, with 10 bases identical to TRBD2. CDR3 length equals 16 residues. Germline values: CDR1 SGHTA, CDR2 FQGTGA. V was pared by 5 bases and J by 4 bases, with 9 bases of the junction left unmatched. The CDR3: CASSRSLAGAADTQYF. CDR3 DNA sequence: TGTGCCAGCAGCCGATCTCTAGCGGGAGCAGCAGATACGCAGTATTTT.

The chain recombines TRBV29-1 with TRBJ1-1, with D possibly TRBD1 on 5 matching bases. The germline V and J ends were trimmed by 3 bases and 1 base, with 9 bases remaining between them. The germline V gene has CDR1 SQVTM and CDR2 ANQGSEA. This CDR3 contains 13 residues. The CDR3 spells CSVDRTGNTEAFF. CDR3 nucleotide sequence: TGCAGCGTTGACCGAACAGGGAACACTGAAGCTTTCTTT.

The chain combines TRBV19 with TRBJ1-5, with D perhaps matching TRBD1 (6 bases). Germline V gives CDR1 LNHDA, CDR2 SQIVND (reference sequence). There are 13 residues in the CDR3. V was trimmed by 6 bases and J by 5 bases, leaving 11 bases between them. The CDR3 DNA reads as TGTGCCAGTAGCCTGGACAGAGATCAGCCCCAGCATTTT. Its translation is CASSLDRDQPQHF. The variable domain in full, with the rest retrieved from reference TRBV19 and TRBJ1-5, is DGGITQSPKYLFRKEGQNVTLSCEQNLNHDAMYWYRQDPGQGLRLIYYSQIVNDFQKGDIAEGYSVSREKKESFPLTVTSAQKNPTAFYLCASSLDRDQPQHFGDGTRLSIL.

The rearrangement joins TRBV4-1 to TRBJ2-5, with TRBD1 matching over 9 bases. The ends lost 4 bases at V and 9 bases at J; junction bases unmatched: 12. Germline V gene data show CDR1 as MGHRA and CDR2 as YSYEKL. The CDR3 has 15 residues. CDR3 DNA: TGCGCCAGCAGCCCCACCGGGACAGGGATTTCGGCCCAGTACTTC. This codes for CASSPTGTGISAQYF.

This chain joins TRBV4-1 and TRBJ1-2, with TRBD1 matching over 7 bases. The trim removed 4 bases at V and 0 bases at J, leaving 11 bases unmatched. The germline gives CDR1 MGHRA, CDR2 YSYEKL. CDR3 size: 17 residues. DNA of the CDR3: TGCGCCAGCAGCCGCCATGAGATGACAGGGACTAACTATGGCTACACCTTC. Protein product: CASSRHEMTGTNYGYTF.

This clone appeared a few times. V usage is TRBV9 and J usage is TRBJ2-7; 7 bases line up with TRBD1. This CDR3 contains 16 residues. Trimming took 5 bases from V and 1 from J; bases not matched to a gene: 12. Germline values: CDR1 SGDLS, CDR2 YYNGEE. Written as DNA, the CDR3 is TGTGCCAGCAGTGAATCGGCTCGGGACAGTTCCTACGAGCAGTACTTC. The encoded protein is CASSESARDSSYEQYF. The entire variable domain, with the rest obtained from reference TRBV9 and TRBJ2-7, is as follows: DSGVTQTPKHLITATGQRVTLRCSPRSGDLSVYWYQQSLDQGLQFLIQYYNGEERAKGNILERFSAQQFPDLHSELNLSSLELGDSALYFCASSESARDSSYEQYFGPGTRLTVT.

This clone was seen more than once but under ten times. The chain employs TRBV2 and TRBJ1-6, with 7 bases that match TRBD1. Losses at the gene ends were 1 base for V and 6 bases for J; bases not matched to a gene: 3. Germline assignment: CDR1 SNHLY and CDR2 FYNNEI. This CDR3 region has 15 residues. CDR3 sequence: CASSEGRGANSPLHF. The CDR3 nucleotides read TGTGCCAGCAGTGAAGGCAGGGGGGCTAATTCACCCCTCCACTTT.

The chain has TRBV7-9 and TRBJ2-5, with 9 nucleotides matching TRBD2. Germline lookup yields CDR1 SEHNR and CDR2 FQNEAQ (reference sequence). Losses at the gene ends were 2 bases for V and 1 base for J; bases not matched to a gene: 5. This CDR3 has 16 amino acids. The CDR3 spells CASSLPAGGPQETQYF. The DNA for the CDR3 is TGTGCCAGCAGCTTACCGGCGGGGGGGCCCCAAGAGACCCAGTACTTC. Combining the CDR3 with reference TRBV7-9 and TRBJ2-5 gives the whole variable domain DTGVSQNPRHKITKRGQNVTFRCDPISEHNRLYWYRQTLGQGPEFLTYFQNEAQLEKSRLLSDRFSAERPKGSFSTLEIQRTEQGDSAMYLCASSLPAGGPQETQYFGPGTRLLVL.

The V gene is TRBV6-6, the J gene TRBJ2-2; 9 nucleotides align to TRBD1. The CDR3 length is 13 residues. The V gene's germline CDR1 is MNHNY and CDR2 SVGAGI (reference sequence). The ends lost 8 bases at V and 14 bases at J; junction bases unmatched: 12. CDR3 in amino acids: CASCLGDRGVLFF. As DNA, the CDR3 is TGTGCCAGCTGTCTTGGCGACAGGGGGGTCCTGTTTTTT.